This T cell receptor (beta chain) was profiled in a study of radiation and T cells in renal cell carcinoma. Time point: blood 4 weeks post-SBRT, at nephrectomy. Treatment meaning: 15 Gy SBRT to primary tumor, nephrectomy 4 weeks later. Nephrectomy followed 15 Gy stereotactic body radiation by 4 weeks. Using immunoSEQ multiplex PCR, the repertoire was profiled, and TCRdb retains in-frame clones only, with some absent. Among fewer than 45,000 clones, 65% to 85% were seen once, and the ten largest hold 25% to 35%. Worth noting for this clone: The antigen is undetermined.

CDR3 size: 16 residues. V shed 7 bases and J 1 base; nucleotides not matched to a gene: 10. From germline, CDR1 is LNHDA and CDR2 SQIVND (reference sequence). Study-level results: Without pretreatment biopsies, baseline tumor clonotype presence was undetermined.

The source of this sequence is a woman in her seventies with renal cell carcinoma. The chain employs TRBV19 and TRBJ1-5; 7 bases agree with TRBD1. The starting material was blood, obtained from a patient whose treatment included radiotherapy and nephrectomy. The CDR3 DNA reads TGTGCCAGTATTGGCAGGGGGGGTTACAGCAATCAGCCCCAGCATTTT. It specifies CASIGRGGYSNQPQHF.